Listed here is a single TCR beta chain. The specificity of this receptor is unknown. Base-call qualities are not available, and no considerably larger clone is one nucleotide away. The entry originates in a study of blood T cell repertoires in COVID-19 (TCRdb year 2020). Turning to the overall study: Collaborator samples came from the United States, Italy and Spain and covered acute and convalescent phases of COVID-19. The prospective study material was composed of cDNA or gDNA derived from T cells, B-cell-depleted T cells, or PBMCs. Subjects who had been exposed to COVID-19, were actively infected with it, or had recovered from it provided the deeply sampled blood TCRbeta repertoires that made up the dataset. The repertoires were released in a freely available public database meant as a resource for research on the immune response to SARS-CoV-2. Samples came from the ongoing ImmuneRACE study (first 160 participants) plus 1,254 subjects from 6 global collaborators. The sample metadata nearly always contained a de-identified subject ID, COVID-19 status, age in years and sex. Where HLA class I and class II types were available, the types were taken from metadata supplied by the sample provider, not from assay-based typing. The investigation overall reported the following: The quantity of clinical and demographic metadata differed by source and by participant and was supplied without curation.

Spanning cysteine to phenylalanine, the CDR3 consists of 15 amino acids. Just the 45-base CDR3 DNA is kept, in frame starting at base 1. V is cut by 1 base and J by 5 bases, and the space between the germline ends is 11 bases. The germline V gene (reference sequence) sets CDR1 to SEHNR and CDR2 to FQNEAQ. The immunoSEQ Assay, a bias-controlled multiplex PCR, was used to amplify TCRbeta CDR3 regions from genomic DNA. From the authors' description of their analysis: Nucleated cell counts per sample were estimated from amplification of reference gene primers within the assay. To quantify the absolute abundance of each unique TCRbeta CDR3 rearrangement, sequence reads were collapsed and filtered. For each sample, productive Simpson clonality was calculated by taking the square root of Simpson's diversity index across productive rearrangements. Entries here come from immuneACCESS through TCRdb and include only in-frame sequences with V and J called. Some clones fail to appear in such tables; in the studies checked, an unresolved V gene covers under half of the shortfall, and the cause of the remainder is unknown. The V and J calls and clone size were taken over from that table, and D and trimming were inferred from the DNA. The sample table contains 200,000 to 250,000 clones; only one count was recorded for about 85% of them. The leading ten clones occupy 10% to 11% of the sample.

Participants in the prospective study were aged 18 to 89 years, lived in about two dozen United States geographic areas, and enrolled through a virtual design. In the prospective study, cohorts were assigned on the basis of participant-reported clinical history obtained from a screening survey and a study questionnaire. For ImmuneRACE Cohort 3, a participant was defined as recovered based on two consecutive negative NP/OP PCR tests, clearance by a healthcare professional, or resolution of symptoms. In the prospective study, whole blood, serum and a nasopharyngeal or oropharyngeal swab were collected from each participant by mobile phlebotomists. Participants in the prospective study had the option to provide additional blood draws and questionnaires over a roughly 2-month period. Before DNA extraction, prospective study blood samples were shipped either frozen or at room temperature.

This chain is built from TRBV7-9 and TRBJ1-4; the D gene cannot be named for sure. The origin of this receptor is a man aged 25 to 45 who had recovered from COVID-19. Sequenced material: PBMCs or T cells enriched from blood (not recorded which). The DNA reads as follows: TGTGCCAGCAGCTTAGTGGCAGGCTCGAATGAAAAACTGTTTTTT. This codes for CASSLVAGSNEKLFF.